Listed here are 24 T cell receptor beta chains from one sample, sequenced in a study of cytomegalovirus exposure and HLA in healthy donors. Amplification used 60 Vbeta primers and 13 Jbeta primers. Sequencing was performed with immunoSEQ multiplex PCR; in TCRdb, only in-frame clones are kept and a portion is missing. Of about 130,000 clones listed, 80% are singletons. Sequenced: PBMCs. The receptors were gathered from a man aged 35-49 years in good health and CMV-seronegative.

The gene calls are TRBV29-1 and TRBJ2-3; D remains unclear. Germline assignment: CDR1 SQVTM and CDR2 ANQGSEA. This CDR3 is 14 amino acids long. With 7 bases removed from V and 2 bases from J, the gap between germline ends came to 16 bases. CDR3 bases: TGCAGCGATAACCTCCCCGCGGACACAGATACGCAGTATTTT. It translates to CSDNLPADTDTQYF.

A single count supports this clone. The CDR3: CASSQTRGGDSPLHF. The CDR3 nucleotides are TGTGCCAGCTCACAGACCAGGGGCGGAGATTCACCCCTCCACTTT. The chain links TRBV18 to TRBJ1-6, with a tentative D call TRBD1 (6 bases). CDR3 length equals 15 residues. V was clipped by 4 bases and J by 8 bases, with 15 bases between them. Germline-derived CDR1 and CDR2 are KGHSH and LQKENI. The variable domain in full, completed from reference TRBV18 and TRBJ1-6, reads NAGVMQNPRHLVRRRGQEARLRCSPMKGHSHVYWYRQLPEEGLKFMVYLQKENIIDESGMPKERFSAEFPKEGPSILRIQQVVRGDSAAYFCASSQTRGGDSPLHFGNGTRLTVT.

This chain uses TRBV5-1 with TRBJ1-6; D is perhaps TRBD1 (6 bases). The CDR3 has 15 residues. V shed 0 bases and J shed 10 bases, with 14 bases lying between them. Germline V gene lookup returns CDR1 SGHRS and CDR2 YFSETQ. The DNA of the CDR3 is TGCGCCAGCAGCTTGGCGGGGGGCCAGGGGTCACCCCTCCACTTT. This translates into CASSLAGGQGSPLHF.

The gene calls are TRBV7-9 and TRBJ2-3, with 10 bases matching TRBD2. Germline V gene data show CDR1 as SEHNR and CDR2 as FQNEAQ (reference sequence). The V and J ends lost 5 bases and 0 bases, in that order; junction bases with no gene match: 2. The CDR3 runs 15 residues. The chain's CDR3 is CASSATSGSTDTQYF. Written as DNA, the CDR3 is TGTGCCAGCAGCGCGACTAGCGGGAGCACAGATACGCAGTATTTT.

The rearrangement joins TRBV18 to TRBJ1-1; 8 bases match TRBD1. Germline CDR1 reads KGHSH; CDR2 reads LQKENI. The trim removed 4 bases at V and 5 bases at J, leaving 6 bases unmatched. This CDR3 has 14 residues. The CDR3 nucleotides read TGTGCCAGCTCACTGATGGACAGGGCGACTGAAGCTTTCTTT. Translating gives CASSLMDRATEAFF. Full variable domain (missing parts from reference TRBV18 and TRBJ1-1): NAGVMQNPRHLVRRRGQEARLRCSPMKGHSHVYWYRQLPEEGLKFMVYLQKENIIDESGMPKERFSAEFPKEGPSILRIQQVVRGDSAAYFCASSLMDRATEAFFGQGTRLTVV.

This sequence joins TRBV7-7 and TRBJ2-1; TRBD1 aligns across 11 bases. Germline trimming cut 8 bases from V and 10 bases from J; bases unmatched to any gene: 4. The germline gives CDR1 SSHAT, CDR2 FNYEAQ (reference sequence). The CDR3 extends over 12 amino acids. The CDR3 DNA follows: TGTGCCAGCGGACAGGGGGCTGGGGAGCAGTTCTTC. Its translation: CASGQGAGEQFF. The whole variable domain, filled in from reference TRBV7-7 and TRBJ2-1, reads GAGVSQSPRYKVTKRGQDVTLRCDPISSHATLYWYQQALGQGPEFLTYFNYEAQPDKSGLPSDRFSAERPEGSISTLTIQRTEQRDSAMYRCASGQGAGEQFFGPGTRLTVL.

The chain recombines TRBV2 with TRBJ1-1; TRBD1 is a possible D gene (6 bases). CDR1 is SNHLY, CDR2 FYNNEI, per germline. The CDR3 extends over 13 amino acids. V lost 4 bases to trimming and J lost 7 bases, with 13 bases between them. Here the CDR3 reads CASSGQGKGEAFF. CDR3 nucleotides: TGTGCCAGCAGTGGGCAGGGGAAGGGTGAAGCTTTCTTT. Full variable domain (remainder filled in from reference TRBV2 and TRBJ1-1): EPEVTQTPSHQVTQMGQEVILRCVPISNHLYFYWYRQILGQKVEFLVSFYNNEISEKSEIFDDQFSVERPDGSNFTLKIRSTKLEDSAMYFCASSGQGKGEAFFGQGTRLTVV.

V gene TRBV6-1 combines with J gene TRBJ2-1; TRBD2 is a possible D gene (5 bases). The CDR3 has 14 amino acids. V was shortened by 8 bases and J by 0 bases, with 11 bases between the two germline ends. Germline CDR1 and CDR2: MNHNS and SASEGT. This CDR3 is CASQDSVSYNEQFF. The CDR3 DNA is TGTGCCAGCCAGGATAGCGTCTCCTACAATGAGCAGTTCTTC.

The chain recombines TRBV28 with TRBJ2-1; TRBD2 agrees at 12 bases. Per the germline V gene, CDR1 is MDHEN and CDR2 is SYDVKM. The CDR3 has 16 amino acids. The V and J ends lost 7 bases and 0 bases, in that order; junction bases with no gene match: 4. As DNA, the CDR3 is TGTGCCAGCATCGGACTAGCGGGAAGCTCCTACAATGAGCAGTTCTTC. Residues: CASIGLAGSSYNEQFF. Variable domain in full (rest from reference TRBV28 and TRBJ2-1): DVKVTQSSRYLVKRTGEKVFLECVQDMDHENMFWYRQDPGLGLRLIYFSYDVKMKEKGDIPEGYSVSREKKERFSLILESASTNQTSMYLCASIGLAGSSYNEQFFGPGTRLTVL.

The CDR3 region is CASSLGVGASTDTQYF. CDR3 nucleotide sequence: TGTGCCAGCAGCTTAGGAGTGGGAGCTAGCACAGATACGCAGTATTTT. V usage is TRBV7-8 and J usage is TRBJ2-3; weak D call: TRBD2 (5 bases). The CDR3 loop spans 16 amino acids. Trimming took off 1 base at V and 0 bases at J, with 11 bases between the two ends. In germline, CDR1 is SGHVS, CDR2 FQNEAQ.

The chain links TRBV27 to TRBJ1-1; TRBD1 might be the D (5 bases). Trimming removed 4 bases from V and 10 bases from J, with 16 bases in between. CDR1 and CDR2 from the germline V gene are MNHEY and SMNVEV (reference sequence). The CDR3 loop spans 13 amino acids. CDR3 in DNA: TGTGCCAGCAGTTCAAGCCGGGGGAGGACAGCTTTCTTT. Encoded protein: CASSSSRGRTAFF.

The rearrangement links TRBV5-1 to TRBJ2-7, with TRBD2 matching over 13 bases. V lost 4 bases, J lost 6 bases, and 7 bases stayed unmatched. The germline CDR1 and CDR2 sequences are SGHRS and YFSETQ. There are 15 residues in the CDR3. The CDR3 here is CASSTVGLAGSEQYF. CDR3 nucleotides: TGCGCCAGCAGCACCGTGGGACTAGCGGGAAGCGAGCAGTACTTC.

The chain employs TRBV5-4 and TRBJ2-5; 8 bases fit TRBD1. Germline assignment: CDR1 SGHNT and CDR2 YYREEE (reference sequence). V trimming: 2 bases; J trimming: 4 bases; junction bases outside the gene matches: 4. This CDR3 region has 14 residues. CDR3 coding DNA: TGTGCCAGCAGCTTCGGCAGGGGGCTAGAGACCCAGTACTTC. This translates into CASSFGRGLETQYF. Using reference TRBV5-4 and TRBJ2-5 for the parts outside the CDR3, the full variable domain is ETGVTQSPTHLIKTRGQQVTLRCSSQSGHNTVSWYQQALGQGPQFIFQYYREEENGRGNFPPRFSGLQFPNYSSELNVNALELDDSALYLCASSFGRGLETQYFGPGTRLLVL.

This chain links TRBV7-2 with TRBJ2-1, with 12 bases lining up with TRBD1. The CDR3 spans 14 residues. CDR1 is SGHTA and CDR2 is FQGNSA in the germline V gene. The V segment lost 8 bases and the J segment 7 bases; nucleotides outside the gene matches: 6. CDR3 bases: TGTGCCAGCTGCCGGGACAGGGGGCTGAATGAGCAGTTCTTC. It is translated as CASCRDRGLNEQFF.

This sequence joins TRBV5-4 and TRBJ2-1; 10 bases line up with TRBD2. Germline-derived CDR1 and CDR2 are SGHNT and YYREEE (reference sequence). There are 19 residues in the CDR3. With 0 bases clipped from V and 0 bases from J, the junction kept 9 bases outside the gene matches. CDR3 amino acids: CASSLAVTSGRPSYNEQFF. As DNA, the CDR3 is TGTGCCAGCAGCTTGGCGGTGACTAGCGGGCGACCCTCCTACAATGAGCAGTTCTTC.

This clone was seen only a few times. The genes are TRBV10-3 and TRBJ1-1, with 11 bases lining up with TRBD1. This CDR3 spans 14 amino acids. The V segment lost 3 bases and the J segment 9 bases; nucleotides outside the gene matches: 6. Germline CDR1 reads ENHRY; CDR2 reads SYGVKD. CDR3 nucleotides: TGTGCCATCAGTGACGGACAGGGGGCGGAGAAAGCTTTCTTT. This translates into CAISDGQGAEKAFF.

This clone is a singleton in its sample. The V and J genes are TRBV7-6 and TRBJ1-3; TRBD1 is a possible D gene (5 bases). CDR3 size: 16 residues. The V gene's germline CDR1 is SGHVS and CDR2 FNYEAQ. V dropped 1 base and J dropped 1 base, with 11 bases sitting between them. CDR3 nucleotides: TGTGCCAGCAGCTTAGGACAGTCACTTTCTGGAAACACCATATATTTT. It encodes CASSLGQSLSGNTIYF.

The chain combines TRBV6-1 with TRBJ1-4; 8 positions match TRBD1. The CDR3 is made up of 16 amino acids. J gave up 8 bases and V 6 bases, and 14 bases lay outside the gene matches. Germline CDR1 reads MNHNS; CDR2 reads SASEGT. CDR3 residues: CASSEPRQGFGEKLFF. For the CDR3, the DNA is TGTGCCAGCAGCGAACCTCGACAGGGGTTCGGAGAAAAACTGTTTTTT.

This clone occurred once. J is TRBJ2-5 and V is TRBV7-2; possibly TRBD1 for D (6 bases). From germline, CDR1 is SGHTA and CDR2 FQGNSA. CDR3 length equals 15 residues. The V end lost 0 bases, the J end lost 5 bases, and 13 bases lay between the germline ends. The CDR3 region is CASSLAFWGQETQYF. The CDR3 DNA follows: TGTGCCAGCAGCTTAGCCTTCTGGGGGCAGGAGACCCAGTACTTC.

The V gene is TRBV10-3, the J gene TRBJ2-5; D possibly corresponds to TRBD2 (6 bases). Germline V CDR1 and CDR2: ENHRY, SYGVKD. The germline V and J ends were trimmed by 10 bases and 5 bases, with 17 bases remaining between them. The CDR3 extends over 13 amino acids. The CDR3 loop is CATTRDSGETQYF. Written as DNA, the CDR3 is TGTGCCACCACCCGGGACTCGGGGGAGACCCAGTACTTC.

This clone has just one count. The rearrangement links TRBV5-4 to TRBJ1-6; unclear D gene. Germline V CDR1 and CDR2: SGHNT, YYREEE (reference sequence). There are 15 residues in the CDR3. Trimming stripped 4 bases from V and 7 bases from J, with 15 bases between. CDR3 in amino acids: CASSPGGRRNSPLHF. CDR3 coding DNA: TGTGCCAGCAGCCCCGGAGGGCGGAGAAATTCACCCCTCCACTTT. The whole variable domain, remainder taken from reference TRBV5-4 and TRBJ1-6, is ETGVTQSPTHLIKTRGQQVTLRCSSQSGHNTVSWYQQALGQGPQFIFQYYREEENGRGNFPPRFSGLQFPNYSSELNVNALELDDSALYLCASSPGGRRNSPLHFGNGTRLTVT.

The J gene is TRBJ2-3, the V gene TRBV7-8, with 8 bases identical to TRBD2. The trim removed 5 bases at V and 2 bases at J, leaving 6 bases unmatched. The CDR3 consists of 15 residues. Germline CDR1 is SGHVS and CDR2 is FQNEAQ. The CDR3 sequence is CASSPRGGLTDTQYF. In nucleotides, the CDR3 is TGTGCCAGCAGCCCACGGGGGGGCCTCACAGATACGCAGTATTTT.

The genes are TRBV5-1 and TRBJ2-2, with D perhaps matching TRBD2 (6 bases). The ends were cut back, 6 bases at V and 1 base at J, with 16 bases in the middle. Per the germline V gene, CDR1 is SGHRS and CDR2 is YFSETQ. The CDR3 totals 16 residues. CDR3 amino acids: CASTPLRRENTGELFF. DNA of the CDR3: TGCGCCAGCACCCCACTTAGGCGGGAGAACACCGGGGAGCTGTTTTTT.

This clone was picked up one time. One end of the junction does not line up with germline, which may come from a read error. The chain has TRBV4-2 and TRBJ2-7; 9 nucleotides line up with TRBD2. Germline V gene sequence: CDR1 LGHNA, CDR2 YNFKEQ. The CDR3 is made up of 15 amino acids. CDR3 loop: CASSQGGAGGYEQYF. In DNA, the CDR3 is TGTGCCAGCAGTCAAGGTGGAGCGGGGGGATACGAGCAGTACTTC.